What follows is one TCR beta chain and its context. The antigen is undetermined. One entry per CDR3 protein results from TCRdb running MiXCR on the RACE reads. The table records fewer than 150,000 distinct CDR3 sequences, roughly 15% of them present only once. The record originates from a study of human T cells and chemical hapten exposure. Study-wide findings and caveats: Compared to controls, expanded TCRs made significantly more large clusters of similar CDR3s.

Documented time point: patch test 1, 2 weeks after DPC sensitization. Treatment here: therapeutic diphenylcyclopropenone sensitization with weekly scalp DPC. CDR1 is MGHRA, CDR2 YSYEKL, per germline. CDR3 length: 15 amino acids. The V and J ends lost 4 bases and 12 bases, in that order; junction bases with no gene match: 13. Sequencing was performed on whole blood, taken in connection with sensitization to the hapten diphenylcyclopropenone (DPC). The sequence was collected from a man younger than 30 with alopecia areata. Some clones in this sample may be carry-over from other donors' samples. J is TRBJ1-2 and V is TRBV4-1; 11 nucleotides match TRBD1. The CDR3 DNA is TGCGCCAGCAGCCCCGACCCCGGGACAGGGGGTTGGAACACCTTC. This codes for CASSPDPGTGGWNTF.